These 21 T cell receptor beta chains were all obtained from the same sample, sequenced in a study of OX40 agonist ivuxolimab in advanced cancers. TCRdb keeps only in-frame clones here, not all; method: immunoSEQ multiplex PCR. The repertoire holds more than 60,000 clones, with around 80% as singletons. The specimen was CD4+ or CD8+ T cells sorted from blood, collected in a trial of the OX40 agonist ivuxolimab. Receptors were obtained from an adult with an advanced solid tumor such as melanoma, head and neck, liver or kidney cancer.

The V gene is TRBV6-5, the J gene TRBJ1-1, with D maybe TRBD1 (5 bases). V lost 2 bases to trimming and J lost 11 bases, with 18 bases between them. Germline-derived CDR1 and CDR2 are MNHEY and SVGAGI. The CDR3 totals 14 residues. In DNA, the CDR3 is TGTGCCAGCAGTTACGGCGACAGAGGTATCCGGGCTTTCTTT. Translation gives CASSYGDRGIRAFF.

The V gene is TRBV6-5, the J gene TRBJ1-3; TRBD1 is a possible D gene (6 bases). The CDR3 is 14 residues long. Germline V gene lookup returns CDR1 MNHEY and CDR2 SVGAGI. V was pared by 5 bases and J by 0 bases, with 8 bases between. CDR3 in amino acids: CASSLRGSGNTIYF. CDR3 bases: TGTGCCAGCAGTCTCAGGGGCTCTGGAAACACCATATATTTT.

This sequence joins TRBV10-3 and TRBJ2-3; 7 bases match TRBD1. Germline V lookup: CDR1 ENHRY, CDR2 SYGVKD. This CDR3 comprises 12 residues. The J segment lost 4 bases and the V segment lost 6 bases, leaving 1 base of the junction unmatched. The CDR3 DNA reads TGTGCCATCAGCGACAGGGCAGATACGCAGTATTTT. It is translated as CAISDRADTQYF.

The chain carries TRBV7-2 and TRBJ1-6; a possible D gene is TRBD1 (5 bases). This CDR3 region has 15 residues. Germline V gene data show CDR1 as SGHTA and CDR2 as FQGNSA. Between the trimmed V and J ends, which lost 4 bases and 7 bases, there was a span of 14 bases. The CDR3: CASSSPHEGNSPLHF. DNA for the CDR3: TGTGCCAGCAGCTCTCCCCACGAGGGGAATTCACCCCTCCACTTT.

This chain connects TRBV7-9 to TRBJ2-3, with D possibly matching TRBD2 (6 bases). Per germline, CDR1 SEHNR and CDR2 FQNEAQ (reference sequence). The germline V and J ends were trimmed by 2 bases and 0 bases, with 18 bases remaining between them. The CDR3 is 18 amino acids. This chain's CDR3 is CASSLLTGVSGSTDTQYF. The CDR3 DNA reads as TGTGCCAGCAGCTTACTAACGGGGGTTAGCGGAAGCACAGATACGCAGTATTTT.

The V and J genes are TRBV14 and TRBJ1-4; D unclear. Germline V gene lookup returns CDR1 SGHDN and CDR2 FVKESK. The V end lost 0 bases, the J end lost 10 bases, and 6 bases lay between the germline ends. This CDR3 spans 12 amino acids. The CDR3 is CASSQDLGKLFF. CDR3 nucleotides: TGTGCCAGCAGCCAAGATTTAGGAAAACTGTTTTTT.

There are a few counts of this clone. V usage is TRBV6-6 and J usage is TRBJ2-7; 11 bases match TRBD2. The ends lost 6 bases at V and 3 bases at J; junction bases unmatched: 7. This CDR3 is 15 amino acids long. Germline CDR1 reads MNHNY; CDR2 reads SVGAGI (reference sequence). The CDR3 reads CASRMGLADIYEQYF. DNA for the CDR3: TGTGCCAGCAGAATGGGACTAGCGGATATCTACGAGCAGTACTTC.

This rearrangement joins TRBV11-2 to TRBJ1-2, with D hard to call. This CDR3 has 16 residues. Germline values: CDR1 SGHAT, CDR2 FQNNGV. V lost 2 bases and J 4 bases, leaving 17 bases between the germline ends. The CDR3: CASSLLVGKSGYGYTF. The DNA of the CDR3 is TGTGCCAGCAGCTTATTAGTCGGGAAGAGCGGCTATGGCTACACCTTC. Combining the CDR3 with reference TRBV11-2 and TRBJ1-2 gives the whole variable domain EAGVAQSPRYKIIEKRQSVAFWCNPISGHATLYWYQQILGQGPKLLIQFQNNGVVDDSQLPKDRFSAERLKGVDSTLKIQPAKLEDSAVYLCASSLLVGKSGYGYTFGSGTRLTVV.

This chain connects TRBV7-2 to TRBJ1-5, with D uncertain. Trimming cost V 1 base and J 5 bases, with 9 bases left between them. Germline V gene sequence: CDR1 SGHTA, CDR2 FQGNSA. The CDR3 is made up of 14 amino acids. Here the CDR3 DNA reads TGTGCCAGCAGCTTAGAGGCGGTAGATCAGCCCCAGCATTTT. Its translation is CASSLEAVDQPQHF.

The chain has TRBV7-9 and TRBJ1-1, with D uncertain. The V gene's germline CDR1 is SEHNR and CDR2 FQNEAQ (reference sequence). V shed 3 bases and J shed 3 bases, with 5 bases lying between them. The CDR3 has 12 amino acids. The CDR3: CASSFGDTEAFF. The CDR3 DNA reads as TGTGCCAGCAGCTTTGGGGACACTGAAGCTTTCTTT.

This clone was seen a handful of times. DNA of the CDR3: TGTGCCAGCAGTGATCTAGCGGGGATTCAAGAGACCCAGTACTTC. Translating gives CASSDLAGIQETQYF. This chain connects TRBV2 to TRBJ2-5, with TRBD2 identical over 9 bases. The germline V gene encodes CDR1 SNHLY and CDR2 FYNNEI. This CDR3 has 15 residues. J was trimmed by 2 bases and V by 3 bases; bases with no gene match: 4.

This rearrangement joins TRBV11-3 to TRBJ1-2, with TRBD1 matching 9 bases. Germline CDR1 is SGHNT and CDR2 is YENEEA. The CDR3 is made up of 14 amino acids. J was trimmed by 7 bases and V by 4 bases; bases with no gene match: 7. CDR3 in amino acids: CASSSDRGTGGYTF. CDR3 DNA: TGTGCCAGCAGCTCTGACAGGGGGACTGGTGGCTACACCTTC.

The chain employs TRBV18 and TRBJ1-1; TRBD1 is a possible D gene (5 bases). Trimming removed 4 bases at V and 0 bases at J, with 18 bases between. The CDR3 extends over 17 amino acids. CDR1 KGHSH and CDR2 LQKENI come from the germline V gene. The CDR3: CASSRTPGGGVNTEAFF. The CDR3 DNA reads TGTGCCAGCTCACGTACCCCGGGAGGAGGGGTGAACACTGAAGCTTTCTTT.

This chain connects TRBV7-6 to TRBJ2-1; 12 bases are shared with TRBD2. V shed 6 bases, J shed 4 bases, and the junction held 4 bases outside the gene matches. This CDR3 has 15 residues. The V gene's germline CDR1 is SGHVS and CDR2 FNYEAQ. The CDR3 loop reads CASSRGLAGYNEQFF. CDR3 in DNA: TGTGCCAGCAGTCGTGGACTAGCGGGATACAATGAGCAGTTCTTC.

The chain combines TRBV6-1 with TRBJ1-5; the D gene is possibly TRBD1 (5 bases). The germline gives CDR1 MNHNS, CDR2 SASEGT. CDR3 size: 16 residues. V lost 0 bases and J lost 0, with 9 bases in between. CDR3 sequence: CASSEANRLSNQPQHF. CDR3 sequence (DNA): TGTGCCAGCAGTGAAGCTAACAGGCTTAGCAATCAGCCCCAGCATTTT.

This chain joins TRBV5-6 and TRBJ1-1; D is perhaps TRBD1 (5 bases). The CDR3 loop spans 15 amino acids. The V end was cut by 1 base, the J end by 1 base, with 11 bases between. Germline-derived CDR1 and CDR2 are SGHDT and YYEEEE. CDR3 sequence reads: CASSLTGRTNTEAFF. DNA for the CDR3: TGTGCCAGCAGCTTGACAGGTAGGACGAACACTGAAGCTTTCTTT.

The table lists this clone with many counts. This chain connects TRBV6-4 to TRBJ2-3, with 12 bases matching TRBD2. Germline-derived CDR1 and CDR2 are MRHNA and SNTAGT. This CDR3 region has 15 residues. The ends lost 3 bases at V and 4 bases at J; junction bases unmatched: 2. The CDR3 is CASSDLAGGPDTQYF. CDR3 in DNA: TGTGCCAGCAGTGATCTAGCGGGGGGGCCAGATACGCAGTATTTT.

The chain joins TRBV19 to TRBJ1-5; a weak D match, TRBD1 (5 bases). The CDR3 runs 15 residues. The V gene's germline CDR1 is LNHDA and CDR2 SQIVND (reference sequence). The V end was cut by 5 bases, the J end by 1 base, with 12 bases between. This CDR3 reads CASSVFGGSNQPQHF. The CDR3 DNA reads as TGTGCCAGTAGTGTATTTGGGGGAAGCAATCAGCCCCAGCATTTT.

The CDR3 coding sequence is TGTGCCAGCAGCTCTACTGGGGCCAACGTCCTGACTTTC. Residues: CASSSTGANVLTF. The genes are TRBV11-3 and TRBJ2-6, with D hard to call. Germline CDR1 is SGHNT and CDR2 is YENEEA. V was cut by 4 bases and J by 2 bases, with 3 bases left in between. CDR3 size: 13 residues.

The rearrangement links TRBV6-6 to TRBJ2-5; D ambiguous. Judging by the DNA end, TRBJ2-7 fits better; the J call may be wrong. Germline V gene sequence: CDR1 MNHNY, CDR2 SVGAGI (reference sequence). This CDR3 region has 12 residues. The chain's CDR3 is CASSYLEYEQYF. The CDR3 DNA is TGTGCCAGCAGTTACCTCGAGTACGAGCAGTACTTC.

The genes are TRBV5-5 and TRBJ1-5; D is perhaps TRBD1 (5 bases). CDR1 and CDR2 from the germline V gene are SGHKS and YYEKEE (reference sequence). V was shortened by 2 bases and J by 3 bases, with 15 bases between the two germline ends. The CDR3 runs to 16 residues. Here the CDR3 DNA reads TGTGCCAGCAGCTTCCACCCGGGACGGAACAATCAGCCCCAGCATTTT. It specifies CASSFHPGRNNQPQHF.